This T cell receptor beta chain was documented in a study of cytomegalovirus exposure and HLA in healthy donors. Study-wide results and limits: A link between a missense DCLRE1C variant and TCR beta V- and J-gene trimming emerged from a later analysis. Prior analysis indicated that the majority of TCR beta V segments exhibited productivity approximately 90% or approximately 30% of the time. Several of the most significant clusters appeared, in a later analysis, to be linked to common viral pathogens. In a later analysis, at a false discovery rate of 0.05, roughly 17,000 TCR beta sequences matched HLA alleles.

V was clipped by 0 bases and J by 8 bases, with 12 bases between them. CDR1 and CDR2 from the germline V gene are SGHRS and YFSETQ. CDR3 length: 14 residues. Concerning this clone: Its antigen remains unknown.

Primers: 60 Vbeta forward and 13 Jbeta reverse. Libraries were prepared by immunoSEQ multiplex PCR; TCRdb keeps only in-frame clonotypes and omits some of them. The table has around 300,000 clones, roughly 70% seen once; the top ten hold 2% to 2.5%. Sequenced material: PBMCs. The TCR originated in a female donor in good health and CMV-seronegative. V is TRBV5-1 and J is TRBJ2-1; D possibly corresponds to TRBD1 (6 bases). CDR3 protein: CASSLEGVVDEQFF. CDR3 DNA sequence: TGCGCCAGCAGCTTGGAGGGGGTGGTAGATGAGCAGTTCTTC. Drawing the rest from reference TRBV5-1 and TRBJ2-1, the complete variable domain is KAGVTQTPRYLIKTRGQQVTLSCSPISGHRSVSWYQQTPGQGLQFLFEYFSETQRNKGNFPGRFSGRQFSNSRSEMNVSTLELGDSALYLCASSLEGVVDEQFFGPGTRLTVL.